The clone carrying this TCR beta chain was seen a few times. Its matching antigen is unknown. This specimen belongs to a study of beta chain features in type 1 diabetes. General observations from the study: When cDNA is sequenced, cells with high TCR expression could be over-represented. Type 1 diabetes patients showed a moderate but significant shortening of TCRB CDR3s in all four CD4+ subsets.

The authors reverse transcribed all of the isolated RNA, so sequencing captured expressed TCRB transcripts. Profiling relied on immunoSEQ multiplex PCR, and the TCRdb table lists in-frame clones only, not all of them. The table lists a few hundred thousand clones, 14% of them singletons, with 0.015% to 0.02% in the top ten. Germline V CDR1 and CDR2: SQVTM, ANQGSEA. Trimming left V 6 bases short and J 3 bases short, with 14 bases between. There are 13 residues in the CDR3. Sequencing was performed on naive CD4+ T cells from blood. This chain uses TRBV29-1 with TRBJ1-2; tentative D call: TRBD1 (6 bases). The source of this sequence is a man younger than 40 with type 1 diabetes. The chain's CDR3 is CSVGQSRDYGYTF. In nucleotides, the CDR3 is TGCAGCGTAGGACAGTCGAGGGACTATGGCTACACCTTC.